What follows are 7 T cell receptor beta chains derived from one specimen sequenced in a study of T cell responses to AZD1222 COVID-19 vaccine. TCRdb's table, derived via immunoSEQ multiplex PCR, lists solely in-frame clones and lacks some. The sample shows roughly 120,000 clones, roughly 80% of them seen only once. The source was peripheral blood, collected on day 0 of AZD1222 vaccination. The origin of the receptors is an adult in good health.

The V gene is TRBV9, the J gene TRBJ2-6; D ambiguous. Per the germline V gene, CDR1 is SGDLS and CDR2 is YYNGEE. The CDR3 has 16 amino acids. Deletions cut 0 bases from V and 4 bases from J, with 11 bases between. CDR3 region: CASSVERVPGANVLTF. Written as DNA, the CDR3 is TGTGCCAGCAGCGTAGAAAGGGTGCCCGGGGCCAACGTCCTGACTTTC.

This chain uses TRBV11-1 with TRBJ2-5; no definite D call. CDR1 SGHAT and CDR2 FQDESV come from the germline V gene (reference sequence). The CDR3 contains 13 residues. Trimming took 3 bases from V and 2 from J, leaving 7 bases between them. This CDR3 reads CASSFDEQETQYF. DNA of the CDR3: TGTGCCAGCAGCTTTGACGAGCAAGAGACCCAGTACTTC.

The J gene is TRBJ1-2, the V gene TRBV3-1 (or the pseudogene TRBV3-2); D not resolved. V was clipped by 0 bases and J by 3 bases, with 8 bases between them. This CDR3 contains 14 residues. CDR1 is LGHDT, CDR2 YNNKEL, per germline (reference sequence). The CDR3 loop reads CASSQDGGDYGYTF. CDR3 DNA sequence: TGTGCCAGCAGCCAAGATGGCGGGGACTATGGCTACACCTTC.

The J gene is TRBJ1-1, the V gene TRBV4-2; TRBD1 matches 7 bases. V shed 7 bases, J shed 5 bases, and the junction held 13 bases outside the gene matches. The CDR3 is 15 residues long. Germline CDR1 is LGHNA and CDR2 is YNFKEQ. CDR3 amino acids: CASTSSDRAGTEAFF. In DNA, the CDR3 is TGTGCCAGCACGTCTTCCGACAGGGCCGGGACTGAAGCTTTCTTT.

The chain joins TRBV27 to TRBJ2-7; D possibly uses TRBD1 or TRBD2 (5 bases each). The CDR3 consists of 16 residues. With 6 bases removed from V and 0 bases from J, the gap between germline ends came to 18 bases. Germline V CDR1 and CDR2: MNHEY, SMNVEV (reference sequence). CDR3 DNA sequence: TGTGCCAGCAGCCCGAGGGGTGTTCCCAGCTCCTACGAGCAGTACTTC. Amino acid sequence: CASSPRGVPSSYEQYF.

The rearrangement uses TRBV9 and TRBJ1-3; D is uncertain. The CDR3 is 14 amino acids. Looked up from germline, CDR1 is SGDLS and CDR2 is YYNGEE. V shed 0 bases and J shed 3 bases, with 7 bases lying between them. The CDR3 nucleotides read TGTGCCAGCAGCGTAGGGAACAATGGAAACACCATATATTTT. Amino acids: CASSVGNNGNTIYF. The full variable domain, completed using reference TRBV9 and TRBJ1-3, is DSGVTQTPKHLITATGQRVTLRCSPRSGDLSVYWYQQSLDQGLQFLIQYYNGEERAKGNILERFSAQQFPDLHSELNLSSLELGDSALYFCASSVGNNGNTIYFGEGSWLTVV.

The rearrangement uses TRBV19 and TRBJ2-5; the D is unclear. CDR1 and CDR2 from the germline V gene are LNHDA and SQIVND (reference sequence). This CDR3 spans 14 amino acids. Trimming stripped 5 bases from V and 4 bases from J, with 14 bases between. As DNA, the CDR3 is TGTGCCAGTAGTTCTTGGGGTGCGGCAGAGACCCAGTACTTC. Translating gives CASSSWGAAETQYF. Based on the CDR3 plus reference TRBV19 and TRBJ2-5, the full variable domain is DGGITQSPKYLFRKEGQNVTLSCEQNLNHDAMYWYRQDPGQGLRLIYYSQIVNDFQKGDIAEGYSVSREKKESFPLTVTSAQKNPTAFYLCASSSWGAAETQYFGPGTRLLVL.